This TCR beta chain was found in a study of blood T cell repertoires in COVID-19. Study at large: From T cells, B-cell-depleted T cells, or PBMCs came the material, which was cDNA or gDNA.

Original data processing: For nucleated cells, counts were estimated from reference gene primer amplification. The assay was immunoSEQ multiplex PCR, and TCRdb's table has in-frame clones only and misses some. That table is the source of V, J and clone size, and D and trimming were worked out from the DNA. Here the sample spans about 100,000 clones, around 88% being singletons. Per the germline V gene, CDR1 is MNHEY and CDR2 is SVGEGT. V dropped 5 bases and J dropped 5 bases, with 12 bases sitting between them. The CDR3 loop spans 13 amino acids. The chain recombines TRBV6-2 or TRBV6-3 with TRBJ1-2; D ambiguous. The sequence was collected from a human donor in a cohort sampled during active COVID-19. The sequenced sample was peripheral blood. The CDR3 region has the DNA TGTGCCAGCAGTAACCCCCGGGGTTATGGCTACACCTTC. It specifies CASSNPRGYGYTF.